What follows describes a single TCR beta chain. Produced via immunoSEQ multiplex PCR; TCRdb's table is partial and in-frame only. The table has about 210,000 clones, just under 90% seen once. These data originate in a study of blood T cell repertoires in COVID-19. The length of the CDR3 is 15 residues. Trimming removed 10 bases from V and 0 bases from J; junction bases left unmatched: 8. Germline V gene data show CDR1 as LNHDA and CDR2 as SQIVND (reference sequence). The genes are TRBV19 and TRBJ1-1; TRBD1 matches 10 bases. The sample consisted of peripheral blood. The sequence was obtained from a man aged 55 to 70 who had recovered from COVID-19. The CDR3 spells CATRPTGGLNTEAFF. As DNA, the CDR3 is TGTGCCACCCGCCCGACAGGGGGCTTGAACACTGAAGCTTTCTTT.